These T cell receptor beta chains were read from a single sample in a study of T cells after yellow fever vaccination. TCRdb ran MiXCR on the 5' RACE reads and lists one entry per CDR3 protein. The data contain 610,000 or so distinct CDR3 sequences, approximately 13% of them singletons. Here the sequenced sample was PBMCs, taken on the day of the yellow fever booster vaccination. The receptors here all came from a man aged 25-45 years who received the YFV17D yellow fever vaccine. Each CDR3 is given with its conserved first and last residue. A D gene is named only where the DNA matches it firmly. Expanded clones get a size class; other rows say once, few or many, or leave the size out.

d_call	clone_size	j_call	v_call	cdr3_nt	cdr3_aa
NA	NA	TRBJ2-7	TRBV3-1	TGTGCCAGCAGCCAAGAGCTTGCTAGCGAGCAGTACTTC	CASSQELASEQYF
TRBD1	NA	TRBJ2-2	TRBV5-6	TGTGCCAGTAACAGGGGTTGGGACACCGGGGAGCTGTTTTTT	CASNRGWDTGELFF
TRBD2	NA	TRBJ2-7	TRBV15	TGTGCCACCAGGTTGCGGGAGGGATACGAGCAGTACTTC	CATRLREGYEQYF
NA	few	TRBJ2-1	TRBV20-1	TGCAGTGCCAGCCGGGAGACCCACAATGAGCAGTTCTTC	CSASRETHNEQFF
TRBD2	few	TRBJ2-1	TRBV7-2	TGTGCCAGCAGTAAGGATAGCGGGAGAGAGCAGTTCTTC	CASSKDSGREQFF
TRBD2	NA	TRBJ2-5	TRBV7-9	TGTGCCAGCAGCTTAGCGCTCACTAGCGGGACGGAGACCCAGTACTTC	CASSLALTSGTETQYF
TRBD1	NA	TRBJ2-3	TRBV27	TGTGCCAGCTCCAGGACAGGCTTCACAGATACGCAGTATTTT	CASSRTGFTDTQYF
NA	NA	TRBJ2-7	TRBV6-1	TGTGCCAACTCTGGGGGGAGCTCCTACGAGCAGTACTTC	CANSGGSSYEQYF
NA	NA	TRBJ2-7	TRBV11-2	TGTGCCAGCAGCCTTGCTCCATTTGGAACGGGGACATCCTACGAGCAGTACTTC	CASSLAPFGTGTSYEQYF
NA	NA	TRBJ1-6	TRBV27	TGTGCCAGCAGTTTGTCCCTGAGCGTGGATTCACCCCTCCACTTT	CASSLSLSVDSPLHF
NA	few	TRBJ1-3	TRBV5-1	TGCGCCAGCAGCTTGGAAAGACTACCTGGAAACACCATATATTTT	CASSLERLPGNTIYF
NA	NA	TRBJ2-3	TRBV20-1	TGCAGTGCTAGGCCGGTCGGGGAGATAGATACGCAGTATTTT	CSARPVGEIDTQYF
NA	NA	TRBJ2-3	TRBV20-1	TGCAGTGCTAATACATATAAAGACCAACTTCTCACAGATACGCAGTATTTT	CSANTYKDQLLTDTQYF
NA	few	TRBJ2-4	TRBV5-4	TGTGCCAGCAGCTTAGAGGGGGCCAAAAACATTCAGTACTTC	CASSLEGAKNIQYF
NA	few	TRBJ1-5	TRBV19	TGTGCCAGTGCCGACATTAGCAATCAGCCCCAGCATTTT	CASADISNQPQHF
TRBD2	NA	TRBJ2-1	TRBV5-1	TGCGCCAGCAGCTCCTCGACTAGCGGGAGGGGCAATGAGCAGTTCTTC	CASSSSTSGRGNEQFF
NA	few	TRBJ2-2	TRBV29-1	TGCAGCGTTGGGGGACGTCTAGCAGCGAACACCGGGGAGCTGTTTTTT	CSVGGRLAANTGELFF
TRBD2	few	TRBJ2-1	TRBV12-3/TRBV12-4	TGTGCCAGCGGGCTAGCGGGGTGGGACTCCTACAATGAGCAGTTCTTC	CASGLAGWDSYNEQFF
NA	NA	TRBJ2-3	TRBV10-3	TGTGCCACCTCGGAGGGGGCTAGCACAGATACGCAGTATTTT	CATSEGASTDTQYF
TRBD2	NA	TRBJ2-1	TRBV4-3	TGCGCCAGCAGCCGTTTGACTAGCGGGAGGTCGGATGAGCAGTTCTTC	CASSRLTSGRSDEQFF
NA	NA	TRBJ1-1	TRBV19	TGTGCCAGTAGTATATTCGTGACAGGCCCCTCGAACACTGAAGCTTTCTTT	CASSIFVTGPSNTEAFF
NA	NA	TRBJ2-5	TRBV6-5	TGTGCCAGCAGACGCCCCCAAGAGACCCAGTACTTC	CASRRPQETQYF
NA	NA	TRBJ1-5	TRBV20-1	TGCAGTGCTAGGACCGGGACGATTAATCAGCCCCAGCATTTT	CSARTGTINQPQHF
NA	NA	TRBJ2-3	TRBV5-5	TGTGCCAACCTAAGGTGGCCGCAGTATTTT	CANLRWPQYF
NA	NA	TRBJ1-2	TRBV7-9	TGTGCCAGCAGCTTAGGACAGGATAACTATGGCTACACCTTC	CASSLGQDNYGYTF
NA	few	TRBJ1-5	TRBV5-1	TGCGCCAGCACCCTTAACAGGGAAAACAATCAGCCCCAGCATTTT	CASTLNRENNQPQHF
TRBD1	many	TRBJ2-5	TRBV4-1	TGCGCCAGCAGCCAAGTACTTAGGACAGGCCAAGAGACCCAGTACTTC	CASSQVLRTGQETQYF
NA	once	TRBJ1-2	TRBV30	TGTGCCTGGAGCGGGGAAGGCTATGGCTACACCTTC	CAWSGEGYGYTF
NA	many	TRBJ2-7	TRBV7-8	TGTGCCAGCAGCGAAGGACGGCTCCAGGTTTCCGACGAGCAGTACTTC	CASSEGRLQVSDEQYF
NA	few	TRBJ2-7	TRBV6-6	TGTGCCAGCAGTTCTGACTATCGCTACGAGCAGTACTTC	CASSSDYRYEQYF
TRBD2	NA	TRBJ2-7	TRBV20-1	TGCAGTGCTAGACCCGGGACTAGCGGCTCCTACGAGCAGTACTTC	CSARPGTSGSYEQYF
TRBD2	few	TRBJ2-7	TRBV4-1	TGCGCCAGCAGCCAAGATGGGCGGGAGAAAGAGTACTTC	CASSQDGREKEYF
TRBD1	few	TRBJ2-3	TRBV12-3/TRBV12-4	TGTGCCAGCAGGGGACAGGGGCGCAGGTTTACAGATACGCAGTATTTT	CASRGQGRRFTDTQYF
TRBD2	NA	TRBJ2-5	TRBV4-3	TGCGCCAGCAGCCGATCGGGCGGACTAGCGGGAGCTGGAGAGACCCAGTACTTC	CASSRSGGLAGAGETQYF
NA	few	TRBJ2-3	TRBV7-9	TGTGCCAGCAGCTTAGCGACAGGCTGGGACACAGATACGCAGTATTTT	CASSLATGWDTDTQYF
NA	NA	TRBJ1-6	TRBV21-1	TGTGCCAGCAGCAAAGTCGACAGGATGATGGATTCACCCCTCCACTTT	CASSKVDRMMDSPLHF
NA	NA	TRBJ2-3	TRBV11-2	TGTGCCAGCCCGAGGACCGGCGGGGCTAGCACAGATACGCAGTATTTT	CASPRTGGASTDTQYF
TRBD2	NA	TRBJ2-1	TRBV5-6	TGTGCCAGCAGCTCCCCTTTAGAGCGGGAGGGTAATGAGCAGTTCTTC	CASSSPLEREGNEQFF
NA	few	TRBJ2-7	TRBV20-1	TGCAGTGCTATGGTGGGGGGGCCCTACGAGCAGTACTTC	CSAMVGGPYEQYF
NA	few	TRBJ2-1	TRBV19	TGTGCCTCCCACCTGTCTACCCAAAACAATGAGCAGTTCTTC	CASHLSTQNNEQFF
NA	NA	TRBJ2-3	TRBV5-1	TGCGCCAGCAGCCCTAGGAACCAACCGACAGGCCTTGCAGATACGCAGTATTTT	CASSPRNQPTGLADTQYF